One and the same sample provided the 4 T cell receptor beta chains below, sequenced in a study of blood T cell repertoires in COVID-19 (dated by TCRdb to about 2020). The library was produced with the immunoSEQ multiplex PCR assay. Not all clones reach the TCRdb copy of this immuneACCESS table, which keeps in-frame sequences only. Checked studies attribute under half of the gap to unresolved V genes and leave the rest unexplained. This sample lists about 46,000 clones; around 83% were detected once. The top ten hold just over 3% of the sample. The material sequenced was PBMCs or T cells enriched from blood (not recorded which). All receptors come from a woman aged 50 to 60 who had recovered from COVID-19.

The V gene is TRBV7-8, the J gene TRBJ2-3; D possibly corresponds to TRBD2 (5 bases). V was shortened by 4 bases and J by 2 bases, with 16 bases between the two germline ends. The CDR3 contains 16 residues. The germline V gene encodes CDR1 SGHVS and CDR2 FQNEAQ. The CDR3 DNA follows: TGTGCCAGCAGCTCCCAAACAGCGGCGCCCACAGATACGCAGTATTTT. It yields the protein CASSSQTAAPTDTQYF.

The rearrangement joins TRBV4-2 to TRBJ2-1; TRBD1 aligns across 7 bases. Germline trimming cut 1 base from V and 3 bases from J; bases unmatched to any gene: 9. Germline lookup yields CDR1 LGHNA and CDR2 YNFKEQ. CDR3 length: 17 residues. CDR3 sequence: CASSQATTGVFYNEQFF. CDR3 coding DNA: TGTGCCAGCAGCCAAGCCACCACAGGGGTATTCTACAATGAGCAGTTCTTC.

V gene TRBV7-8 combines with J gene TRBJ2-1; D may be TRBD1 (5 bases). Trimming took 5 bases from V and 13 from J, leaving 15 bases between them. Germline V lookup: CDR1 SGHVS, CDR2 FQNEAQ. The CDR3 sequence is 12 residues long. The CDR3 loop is CASSRGHTIQFF. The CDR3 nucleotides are TGTGCCAGCAGCCGAGGACATACGATACAGTTCTTC. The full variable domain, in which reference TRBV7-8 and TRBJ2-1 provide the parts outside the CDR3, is GAGVSQSPRYKVAKRGQDVALRCDPISGHVSLFWYQQALGQGPEFLTYFQNEAQLDKSGLPSDRFFAERPEGSVSTLKIQRTQQEDSAVYLCASSRGHTIQFFGPGTRLTVL.

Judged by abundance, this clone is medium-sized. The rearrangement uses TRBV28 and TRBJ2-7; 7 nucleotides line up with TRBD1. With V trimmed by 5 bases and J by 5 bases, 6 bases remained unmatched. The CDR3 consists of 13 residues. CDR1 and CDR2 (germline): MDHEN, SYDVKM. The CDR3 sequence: CASSTGDRDEQYF. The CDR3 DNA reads TGTGCCAGCAGTACAGGGGACCGGGACGAGCAGTACTTC.